The text below deals with one TCR beta chain. The CDR3 is 14 residues long. Between the trimmed V and J ends, which lost 2 bases and 4 bases, there was a span of 11 bases. From germline, CDR1 is MNHNY and CDR2 SVGAGI (reference sequence). How the authors handled the data: Cell counts per sample came from amplifying reference gene primers. Sequencing was performed with immunoSEQ multiplex PCR; in TCRdb, only in-frame clones are kept and a portion is missing. That table supplies the V and J calls and clone size; D and trimming were determined from the DNA. This table holds 150,000 to 200,000 clones, roughly 80% found once. The record originates from a study of blood T cell repertoires in COVID-19.

The chain uses TRBV6-6 and TRBJ1-1; maybe TRBD1 (5 bases). The sequence came from a woman aged 80 or older with acute or convalescent COVID-19. Sequenced: peripheral blood. CDR3 in amino acids: CASSYPRGSTEAFF. As DNA, the CDR3 is TGTGCCAGCAGTTACCCCCGGGGGAGCACTGAAGCTTTCTTT.